These 29 T cell receptor beta chains were all obtained from the same sample, sequenced in a study of cytomegalovirus exposure and HLA in healthy donors. With 60 Vbeta and 13 Jbeta primers, the PCR was carried out. Profiled with immunoSEQ multiplex PCR; TCRdb holds only in-frame clones, not every one. This sample yields around 150,000 clones, of which 60% to 80% are seen a single time; about 8% belongs to the top ten. The sequencing sample was made of PBMCs. These receptor sequences come from a middle-aged woman in good health and CMV-seropositive.

The rearrangement joins TRBV27 to TRBJ1-1, with a possible D match to TRBD1 (6 bases). Germline CDR1 reads MNHEY; CDR2 reads SMNVEV (reference sequence). This CDR3 has 14 amino acids. Trimming pared 6 bases from V and 2 bases from J, leaving 13 bases between. For the CDR3, the DNA is TGTGCCAGCAGAGGGGGTTCGAGAAACACTGAAGCTTTCTTT. Translated: CASRGGSRNTEAFF.

This clone has just one count. The chain combines TRBV7-9 with TRBJ2-7, with 7 bases aligning to TRBD1. CDR3 length: 15 residues. Germline assignment: CDR1 SEHNR and CDR2 FQNEAQ (reference sequence). Germline trimming cut 4 bases from V and 3 bases from J; bases unmatched to any gene: 9. CDR3 loop: CASSSTGDPYYEQYF. CDR3 coding DNA: TGTGCCAGCAGCTCCACAGGGGACCCCTACTACGAGCAGTACTTC.

This clone appeared once. This sequence joins TRBV7-9 and TRBJ2-7, with 7 bases lining up with TRBD2. The germline gives CDR1 SEHNR, CDR2 FQNEAQ (reference sequence). The V gene end was trimmed by 3 bases and the J gene end by 6 bases; junction bases not matched to a gene: 2. CDR3 length equals 12 residues. The CDR3 loop is CASSFGEGEQYF. The CDR3, as DNA: TGTGCCAGCAGCTTCGGGGAGGGCGAGCAGTACTTC.

The CDR3 reads CASSFRLAGDTGELFF. The CDR3 DNA sequence: TGTGCCAGCAGCTTCCGACTAGCGGGAGACACCGGGGAGCTGTTTTTT. The chain has TRBV9 and TRBJ2-2; 12 bases are shared with TRBD2. The CDR3 contains 16 residues. With 4 bases clipped from V and 3 bases from J, the junction kept 4 bases outside the gene matches. From germline, CDR1 is SGDLS and CDR2 YYNGEE.

This clone has just one count. V is TRBV7-2 and J is TRBJ1-5, with D unresolved. Germline CDR1 SGHTA, CDR2 FQGNSA. The length of the CDR3 is 14 residues. Deletions cut 0 bases from V and 8 bases from J, with 11 bases between. In nucleotides, the CDR3 is TGTGCCAGCAGCTTAGCGGGGTGGGAGGAGCCCCAGCATTTT. Its translation is CASSLAGWEEPQHF.

The V gene is TRBV28, the J gene TRBJ2-3; 8 nucleotides match TRBD2. Germline values: CDR1 MDHEN, CDR2 SYDVKM. The CDR3 loop spans 16 amino acids. Germline trimming cut 10 bases from V and 6 bases from J; bases unmatched to any gene: 18. The CDR3 loop reads CAIQGRDGRAGDTQYF. DNA for the CDR3: TGTGCCATACAAGGGAGGGACGGGAGGGCCGGGGATACGCAGTATTTT.

This clone was detected only a few times. The CDR3 DNA follows: TGTGCCACCAGCAGAGAGGGGGGTCCCTACGAGCAGTACTTC. Its protein is CATSREGGPYEQYF. The rearrangement uses TRBV15 and TRBJ2-7; D is possibly TRBD2 (6 bases). This CDR3 contains 14 residues. The germline V and J ends were trimmed by 0 bases and 2 bases, with 8 bases remaining between them. CDR1 and CDR2 from the germline V gene are LNHNV and YYDKDF (reference sequence).

The table lists this clone with a count of one. The chain couples TRBV7-9 to TRBJ2-1; 9 nucleotides align to TRBD1. Germline V gives CDR1 SEHNR, CDR2 FQNEAQ (reference sequence). Trimming removed 1 base from V and 7 bases from J; junction bases left unmatched: 5. This CDR3 is 15 amino acids long. The CDR3 sequence: CASSLVQGAENEQFF. CDR3 coding DNA: TGTGCCAGCAGCTTAGTACAGGGGGCTGAAAATGAGCAGTTCTTC.

The chain couples TRBV5-1 to TRBJ1-1, with 9 bases that match TRBD1. CDR3 length equals 14 residues. The trim removed 4 bases at V and 4 bases at J, leaving 5 bases unmatched. Germline CDR1 reads SGHRS; CDR2 reads YFSETQ. In DNA, the CDR3 is TGCGCCAGCAGCGTACAGGGGGCGGGCACTGAAGCTTTCTTT. This codes for CASSVQGAGTEAFF. The complete variable domain, with remaining parts taken from reference TRBV5-1 and TRBJ1-1, reads KAGVTQTPRYLIKTRGQQVTLSCSPISGHRSVSWYQQTPGQGLQFLFEYFSETQRNKGNFPGRFSGRQFSNSRSEMNVSTLELGDSALYLCASSVQGAGTEAFFGQGTRLTVV.

This clone was seen only a few times. V gene TRBV27 combines with J gene TRBJ2-1; no reliable D call. This CDR3 region has 15 residues. CDR1 and CDR2 (germline): MNHEY, SMNVEV (reference sequence). The V gene lost 0 bases and the J gene lost 7 bases, with 13 bases spanning the gap. CDR3: CASSLSRGFGNEQFF. The CDR3 bases are TGTGCCAGCAGTTTATCTAGAGGTTTCGGGAATGAGCAGTTCTTC.

This clone has just one count. The rearrangement joins TRBV5-1 to TRBJ2-7; a possible D gene is TRBD1 (6 bases). V was trimmed by 4 bases and J by 2 bases, leaving 10 bases between them. The germline V gene encodes CDR1 SGHRS and CDR2 YFSETQ. This CDR3 is built from 13 residues. This CDR3 is CASSIQGPYEQYF. CDR3 bases: TGCGCCAGCAGCATACAGGGTCCCTACGAGCAGTACTTC.

This CDR3 reads CASQGTGATEQYF. In nucleotides, the CDR3 is TGTGCCTCCCAAGGGACAGGTGCTACCGAGCAGTACTTC. This chain joins TRBV25-1 and TRBJ2-7, with 8 nucleotides matching TRBD1. This CDR3 is 13 amino acids long. The germline gives CDR1 MGHDK, CDR2 SYGVNS. Trimming at V came to 11 bases and at J to 6 bases, leaving 12 bases not matched to a gene.

The V and J genes are TRBV19 and TRBJ1-5; tentative D call: TRBD1 (5 bases). CDR1 and CDR2 (germline): LNHDA, SQIVND (reference sequence). The CDR3 extends over 15 amino acids. Trimming left V 1 base short and J 7 bases short, with 14 bases between. The CDR3 coding sequence is TGTGCCAGTAGTATAGGGGGGGTCCCCCGACAGCCCCAGCATTTT. This gives the protein CASSIGGVPRQPQHF.

This chain joins TRBV4-2 and TRBJ1-3, with 8 bases lining up with TRBD1. Trimming removed 3 bases from V and 2 bases from J; junction bases left unmatched: 9. This CDR3 has 17 amino acids. The V gene's germline CDR1 is LGHNA and CDR2 YNFKEQ. CDR3 region: CASSQAGGGQAGNTIYF. The CDR3 coding sequence is TGTGCCAGCAGCCAGGCAGGGGGCGGACAAGCTGGAAACACCATATATTTT.

V is TRBV7-9 and J is TRBJ2-7; no clear D. The germline V gene encodes CDR1 SEHNR and CDR2 FQNEAQ (reference sequence). Trimming took 3 bases from V and 2 from J, leaving 11 bases between them. The CDR3 loop spans 14 amino acids. CDR3 sequence: CASSFQTAPYEQYF. CDR3 in DNA: TGTGCCAGCAGCTTTCAAACAGCCCCCTACGAGCAGTACTTC. The whole variable domain, remainder taken from reference TRBV7-9 and TRBJ2-7, is DTGVSQNPRHKITKRGQNVTFRCDPISEHNRLYWYRQTLGQGPEFLTYFQNEAQLEKSRLLSDRFSAERPKGSFSTLEIQRTEQGDSAMYLCASSFQTAPYEQYFGPGTRLTVT.

This clone was seen a handful of times. The CDR3 here is CASSYRGGHTDTQYF. The CDR3 DNA is TGTGCCAGCAGCTATCGGGGGGGCCACACAGATACGCAGTATTTT. This chain connects TRBV5-6 to TRBJ2-3, with 8 nucleotides matching TRBD2. This CDR3 comprises 15 residues. Germline-derived CDR1 and CDR2 are SGHDT and YYEEEE. V shed 3 bases, J shed 2 bases, and the junction held 5 bases outside the gene matches.

Remarks on this clone: The junction differs from germline at one of its ends, possibly a read error. The rearrangement uses TRBV7-9 and TRBJ1-2; TRBD1 might be the D (5 bases). The CDR3 spans 12 residues. Germline V gene data show CDR1 as SEHNR and CDR2 as FQNEAQ (reference sequence). DNA of the CDR3: TGTTCCAGCAGCTTAGAATCAGGGGGCTACACCTTC. Protein sequence: CSSSLESGGYTF.

The genes are TRBV4-3 and TRBJ2-7; 13 nucleotides line up with TRBD2. The CDR3 loop spans 18 amino acids. V was pared by 1 base and J by 3 bases, with 9 bases of the junction left unmatched. The germline gives CDR1 LGHNA, CDR2 YSLEER. CDR3 bases: TGCGCCAGCAGCCAAGGGCGAGTGGGACTAGCGGGAAACTACGAGCAGTACTTC. Protein: CASSQGRVGLAGNYEQYF.

The rearrangement uses TRBV29-1 and TRBJ1-2; a possible D gene is TRBD1 (5 bases). CDR1 and CDR2 (germline): SQVTM, ANQGSEA. Trimming cost V 0 bases and J 8 bases, with 19 bases left between them. The CDR3 totals 15 residues. This CDR3 is CSVEDGPQGWGGYTF. The DNA of the CDR3 is TGCAGCGTTGAAGATGGTCCTCAGGGCTGGGGCGGCTACACCTTC.

This chain joins TRBV4-3 and TRBJ2-3, with TRBD2 identical over 8 bases. Germline lookup yields CDR1 LGHNA and CDR2 YSLEER. Unmatched junction bases numbered 9, after V lost 0 bases and J lost 7 bases. The CDR3 spans 16 residues. In DNA, the CDR3 is TGCGCCAGCAGCCAAGATTGGTCGGGAGGGCCATATACGCAGTATTTT. It codes for CASSQDWSGGPYTQYF.

This clone was seen a handful of times. J is TRBJ1-2 and V is TRBV4-2, with 9 bases identical to TRBD1. J was trimmed by 3 bases and V by 1 base; bases with no gene match: 9. CDR3 length equals 17 residues. Germline V gene data show CDR1 as LGHNA and CDR2 as YNFKEQ. The DNA for the CDR3 is TGTGCCAGCAGCCAAGTCGGGGGGGACAGGGACGACTATGGCTACACCTTC. It is translated as CASSQVGGDRDDYGYTF.

A few counts support this clone. The chain recombines TRBV5-6 with TRBJ2-7, with a tentative D call TRBD2 (5 bases). Germline V gives CDR1 SGHDT, CDR2 YYEEEE. Trimming pared 3 bases from V and 11 bases from J, leaving 18 bases between. This CDR3 region has 13 residues. CDR3 amino acids: CASSSGLILGEYF. The CDR3 coding sequence is TGTGCCAGCAGCTCCGGCCTAATTTTGGGAGAGTACTTC.

The chain couples TRBV7-9 to TRBJ2-3; 10 nucleotides align to TRBD2. CDR1 SEHNR and CDR2 FQNEAQ come from the germline V gene (reference sequence). This CDR3 contains 16 residues. V trimming: 4 bases; J trimming: 1 base; junction bases outside the gene matches: 5. The CDR3 DNA reads as TGTGCCAGCAGCTGGCAGCGGGAGGGTGGCACAGATACGCAGTATTTT. This translates into CASSWQREGGTDTQYF.

The V call is TRBV7-2, the J call TRBJ2-7; 11 bases are a match to TRBD2. With 5 bases clipped from V and 7 bases from J, the junction kept 13 bases outside the gene matches. The CDR3 covers 16 residues. Per germline, CDR1 SGHTA and CDR2 FQGNSA. CDR3 DNA sequence: TGTGCCAGCAGCCCTGCCGGGACTAGCGGTGCATCTGAGCAGTACTTC. Residues: CASSPAGTSGASEQYF.

The genes are TRBV18 and TRBJ2-2; 9 bases align to TRBD2. CDR1 KGHSH and CDR2 LQKENI come from the germline V gene. This CDR3 is 16 amino acids long. The ends lost 1 base at V and 5 bases at J; junction bases unmatched: 5. CDR3 nucleotides: TGTGCCAGCTCACCACGGGGACTAGCTCAGACCGGGGAGCTGTTTTTT. It codes for CASSPRGLAQTGELFF. The full variable domain, completed using reference TRBV18 and TRBJ2-2, is NAGVMQNPRHLVRRRGQEARLRCSPMKGHSHVYWYRQLPEEGLKFMVYLQKENIIDESGMPKERFSAEFPKEGPSILRIQQVVRGDSAAYFCASSPRGLAQTGELFFGEGSRLTVL.

This clone was seen just once. J is TRBJ2-2 and V is TRBV11-2; D is undetermined. The length of the CDR3 is 15 residues. The ends were cut back, 0 bases at V and 2 bases at J, with 7 bases in the middle. Germline V gene data show CDR1 as SGHAT and CDR2 as FQNNGV. For the CDR3, the DNA is TGTGCCAGCAGCTTAGATCCCAGAAACACCGGGGAGCTGTTTTTT. Translation gives CASSLDPRNTGELFF.

The chain carries TRBV11-2 and TRBJ1-4; D is undetermined. The CDR3 contains 14 residues. The V end was cut by 3 bases, the J end by 0 bases, with 5 bases between. CDR1 is SGHAT, CDR2 FQNNGV, per germline. This chain's CDR3 is CASSFGATNEKLFF. In DNA form, the CDR3 reads TGTGCCAGCAGCTTCGGAGCAACTAATGAAAAACTGTTTTTT.

The CDR3 spells CASCVGQGYEQYF. The CDR3 coding sequence is TGTGCCAGCTGCGTGGGACAGGGCTACGAGCAGTACTTC. J is TRBJ2-5 and V is TRBV7-2, with 9 bases aligning to TRBD1. The J call may be incorrect, as the DNA end agrees better with TRBJ2-7. Germline loops: CDR1 SGHTA, CDR2 FQGNSA. The CDR3 totals 13 residues.

This CDR3 is CASSPKGATNEKLFF. In nucleotides, the CDR3 is TGCGCCAGCAGCCCCAAGGGGGCAACTAATGAAAAACTGTTTTTT. The chain carries TRBV5-1 and TRBJ1-4; the D gene is possibly TRBD1 (6 bases). With 4 bases removed from V and 0 bases from J, the gap between germline ends came to 10 bases. Germline assignment: CDR1 SGHRS and CDR2 YFSETQ. This CDR3 has 15 amino acids.